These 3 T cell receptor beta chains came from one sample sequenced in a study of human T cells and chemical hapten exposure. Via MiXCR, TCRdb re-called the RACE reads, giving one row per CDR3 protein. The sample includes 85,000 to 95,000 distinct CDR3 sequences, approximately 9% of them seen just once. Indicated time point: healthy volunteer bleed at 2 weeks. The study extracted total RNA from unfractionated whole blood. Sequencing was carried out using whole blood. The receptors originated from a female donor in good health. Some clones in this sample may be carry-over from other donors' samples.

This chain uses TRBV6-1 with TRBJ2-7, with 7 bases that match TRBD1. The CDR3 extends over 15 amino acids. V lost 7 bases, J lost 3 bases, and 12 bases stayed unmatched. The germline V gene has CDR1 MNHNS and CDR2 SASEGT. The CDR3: CASTGTAEQYYEQYF. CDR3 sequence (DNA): TGTGCCAGCACCGGGACAGCAGAACAATACTACGAGCAGTACTTC.

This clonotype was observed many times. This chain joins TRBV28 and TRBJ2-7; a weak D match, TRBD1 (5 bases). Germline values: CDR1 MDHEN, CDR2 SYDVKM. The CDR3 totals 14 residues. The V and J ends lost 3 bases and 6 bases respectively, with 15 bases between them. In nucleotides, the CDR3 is TGTGCCAGCAGTTTGGGGCTCAAGCAGGGCGAGCAGTACTTC. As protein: CASSLGLKQGEQYF. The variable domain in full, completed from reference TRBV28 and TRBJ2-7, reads DVKVTQSSRYLVKRTGEKVFLECVQDMDHENMFWYRQDPGLGLRLIYFSYDVKMKEKGDIPEGYSVSREKKERFSLILESASTNQTSMYLCASSLGLKQGEQYFGPGTRLTVT.

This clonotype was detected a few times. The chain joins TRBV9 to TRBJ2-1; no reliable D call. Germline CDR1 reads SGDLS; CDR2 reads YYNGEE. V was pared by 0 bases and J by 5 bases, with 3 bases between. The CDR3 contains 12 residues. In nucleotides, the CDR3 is TGTGCCAGCAGCGTAGATAACAATGAGCAGTTCTTC. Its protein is CASSVDNNEQFF.